The 16 T cell receptor beta chains below all came from one sample that was sequenced in a study of shared clonotypes between healthy human individuals. The data were produced by immunoSEQ multiplex PCR, yet TCRdb's version contains in-frame clones alone and is incomplete. The sample gives some 2.4 million clones, approximately 94% of which show up once; around 0.4% is in the top ten. The sequenced sample consisted of naive CD4+ T cells from PBMCs. Regarding subset: CD45RA+ positively selected. The receptor set was obtained from a man aged 18 to 35 in good health. Some clones in this sample may be carry-over from other donors' samples.

The chain recombines TRBV5-1 with TRBJ2-4; D is unresolved. Trimming took off 4 bases at V and 0 bases at J, with 23 bases between the two ends. The CDR3 length is 19 residues. Looked up from germline, CDR1 is SGHRS and CDR2 is YFSETQ. The CDR3: CASSRSAAGNEVAKNIQYF. CDR3 bases: TGCGCCAGCAGCAGGTCTGCGGCAGGTAATGAAGTAGCCAAAAACATTCAGTACTTC.

The J gene is TRBJ1-5, the V gene TRBV7-2, with a possible D match to TRBD1 (5 bases). The CDR3 is made up of 17 amino acids. V was clipped by 5 bases and J by 4 bases, with 21 bases between them. CDR1 and CDR2 (germline): SGHTA, FQGNSA. CDR3 sequence reads: CASSPSGVGLGNQPQHF. The CDR3 DNA reads as TGTGCCAGCAGCCCCTCGGGGGTGGGTCTAGGGAATCAGCCCCAGCATTTT.

This sequence joins TRBV19 and TRBJ1-3, with a tentative D call TRBD1 (5 bases). Trimming shortened V by 3 bases and J by 0 bases, and 6 bases separated the two germline ends. The V gene's germline CDR1 is LNHDA and CDR2 SQIVND (reference sequence). The CDR3 has 14 residues. The CDR3 DNA follows: TGTGCCAGTAGTATGGGGCCCTCTGGAAACACCATATATTTT. This gives the protein CASSMGPSGNTIYF.

Worth noting for this clone: At the DNA level, this CDR3 is encoded by other sequences in the same sample as well. The V call is TRBV9, the J call TRBJ2-7; 9 bases fit TRBD2. V lost 0 bases, J lost 4 bases, and 5 bases stayed unmatched. Per the germline V gene, CDR1 is SGDLS and CDR2 is YYNGEE. This CDR3 has 15 residues. The CDR3 bases are TGTGCCAGCAGCGTAGGCGCGGGAGGGTTGTACGAGCAGTACTTC. Translating it yields CASSVGAGGLYEQYF.

This chain's CDR3 is CVTAGTGELFF. The DNA for the CDR3 is TGTGTCACAGCGGGCACCGGGGAGCTGTTTTTT. The V gene is TRBV2, the J gene TRBJ2-2, with a weak D call TRBD2 (6 bases). The V gene's germline CDR1 is SNHLY and CDR2 FYNNEI. The CDR3 covers 11 residues.

The CDR3 region is CASSEALVGTGSGNTIYF. Here the CDR3 DNA reads TGTGCCAGCAGTGAAGCGCTGGTGGGGACAGGGTCTGGAAACACCATATATTTT. The chain combines TRBV6-1 with TRBJ1-3; TRBD1 matches 9 bases. CDR3 length: 18 residues. Germline values: CDR1 MNHNS, CDR2 SASEGT. The V segment lost 0 bases and the J segment 1 base; nucleotides outside the gene matches: 7.

The J gene is TRBJ2-3, the V gene TRBV18, with D possibly being TRBD1 (5 bases). The CDR3 is made up of 16 amino acids. Germline V CDR1 and CDR2: KGHSH, LQKENI. Deletions cut 2 bases from V and 1 base from J, with 13 bases between. The CDR3 protein is CASSPMGPSRTDTQYF. The CDR3 nucleotides are TGTGCCAGCTCACCAATGGGGCCCAGCCGCACAGATACGCAGTATTTT.

J is TRBJ1-6 and V is TRBV28; D gene unclear. The CDR3 loop spans 16 amino acids. V lost 6 bases, J lost 0 bases, and 12 bases lay in between. Germline CDR1 is MDHEN and CDR2 is SYDVKM. CDR3 in DNA: TGTGCCAGCAGCCCGGCAACAGTCTCCTATAATTCACCCCTCCACTTT. Protein: CASSPATVSYNSPLHF.

This chain joins TRBV11-3 and TRBJ2-2; D is unresolved. The V and J ends lost 6 bases and 1 base respectively, with 0 bases between them. The CDR3 runs 11 residues. Germline V gives CDR1 SGHNT, CDR2 YENEEA. The CDR3 nucleotides read TGTGCCAGCAGGAACACCGGGGAGCTGTTTTTT. This codes for CASRNTGELFF.

The chain has TRBV30 and TRBJ1-3; D unresolved. From germline, CDR1 is GTSNPN and CDR2 SVGIG (reference sequence). V lost 1 base and J lost 4, with 11 bases in between. The CDR3 sequence is 14 residues long. This CDR3 reads CAWSAPVTGNTIYF. The DNA for the CDR3 is TGTGCCTGGAGTGCCCCGGTCACAGGAAACACCATATATTTT.

This chain uses TRBV11-2 with TRBJ2-7; D gene uncertain. This CDR3 is 15 amino acids long. The V end was cut by 3 bases, the J end by 3 bases, with 15 bases between. Germline V gene data show CDR1 as SGHAT and CDR2 as FQNNGV. The CDR3: CASSFANRQNYEQYF. CDR3 coding DNA: TGTGCCAGCAGCTTCGCCAACCGGCAGAACTACGAGCAGTACTTC. The complete variable domain, with remaining parts taken from reference TRBV11-2 and TRBJ2-7, reads EAGVAQSPRYKIIEKRQSVAFWCNPISGHATLYWYQQILGQGPKLLIQFQNNGVVDDSQLPKDRFSAERLKGVDSTLKIQPAKLEDSAVYLCASSFANRQNYEQYFGPGTRLTVT.

The rearrangement uses TRBV28 and TRBJ2-3; the match to TRBD2 covers 8 bases. V lost 3 bases and J lost 5; bases outside the gene matches: 4. The CDR3 loop spans 14 amino acids. Germline values: CDR1 MDHEN, CDR2 SYDVKM. For the CDR3, the DNA is TGTGCCAGCAGTTTGTTAAGCGGGAGAGATACGCAGTATTTT. As protein: CASSLLSGRDTQYF.

The count of this clone is one. The CDR3 sequence: CASRVSGSPSTHEQFF. In DNA form, the CDR3 reads TGTGCCAGCAGGGTTAGCGGGAGCCCCTCTACACATGAGCAGTTCTTC. The chain joins TRBV27 to TRBJ2-1; 9 positions agree with TRBD2. Unmatched junction bases numbered 14, after V lost 6 bases and J lost 8 bases. The CDR3 runs 16 residues. Germline V gene lookup returns CDR1 MNHEY and CDR2 SMNVEV (reference sequence).

The rearrangement joins TRBV7-3 to TRBJ2-5; D unclear. CDR1 is SGHTA and CDR2 is FQGTGA in the germline V gene. Trimming took off 0 bases at V and 4 bases at J, with 6 bases between the two ends. CDR3 size: 13 residues. The CDR3 DNA reads TGTGCCAGCAGCTTAACGCGACGAGAGACCCAGTACTTC. Amino acid sequence: CASSLTRRETQYF.

J is TRBJ2-3 and V is TRBV11-3, with D hard to call. The CDR3 has 15 amino acids. V shed 5 bases and J shed 0 bases, with 12 bases lying between them. The germline CDR1 and CDR2 sequences are SGHNT and YENEEA. The CDR3 reads CASSPAGGSTDTQYF. CDR3 coding DNA: TGTGCCAGCAGCCCGGCCGGCGGAAGCACAGATACGCAGTATTTT.

The chain joins TRBV7-9 to TRBJ2-5, with 8 bases fitting TRBD1. CDR1 is SEHNR and CDR2 is FQNEAQ in the germline V gene (reference sequence). V lost 3 bases and J lost 5; bases outside the gene matches: 5. This CDR3 is built from 14 residues. CDR3 loop: CASSLDRVGETQYF. The CDR3 DNA is TGTGCCAGCAGCTTGGACAGGGTTGGGGAGACCCAGTACTTC. The variable domain in full, with the rest retrieved from reference TRBV7-9 and TRBJ2-5, is DTGVSQNPRHKITKRGQNVTFRCDPISEHNRLYWYRQTLGQGPEFLTYFQNEAQLEKSRLLSDRFSAERPKGSFSTLEIQRTEQGDSAMYLCASSLDRVGETQYFGPGTRLLVL.